These 21 T cell receptor beta chains originate from one sample sequenced in a study of blood T cell repertoires in COVID-19. Profiled with immunoSEQ multiplex PCR; TCRdb holds only in-frame clones, not every one. The data show just under 150,000 clones, around 90% seen once. The sequenced sample consisted of peripheral blood. These receptors came from a human donor in a cohort sampled during active COVID-19.

The genes are TRBV27 and TRBJ2-3, with TRBD1 matching 10 bases. The CDR3 length is 15 residues. Germline-derived CDR1 and CDR2 are MNHEY and SMNVEV (reference sequence). After removal of 8 bases from V and 0 bases from J, the junction contained 5 bases not matched to a gene. DNA for the CDR3: TGTGCCAGCCACAGGGACAGGGGTAGCACAGATACGCAGTATTTT. It translates to CASHRDRGSTDTQYF.

The chain recombines TRBV4-1 with TRBJ2-3; 8 nucleotides match TRBD1. Germline V gene lookup returns CDR1 MGHRA and CDR2 YSYEKL. V lost 1 base, J lost 3 bases, and 12 bases stayed unmatched. The CDR3 extends over 18 amino acids. CDR3 DNA: TGCGCCAGCAGCCAAGCCCGACAGGGGACCTACATTACAGATACGCAGTATTTT. Its translation: CASSQARQGTYITDTQYF.

The chain carries TRBV13 and TRBJ2-3; D gene ambiguous. This CDR3 is 16 amino acids long. Trimming cost V 0 bases and J 2 bases, with 12 bases left between them. Germline assignment: CDR1 PRHDT and CDR2 FYEKMQ (reference sequence). In DNA, the CDR3 is TGTGCCAGCAGCTTAGGTAAAATCGTTAACACAGATACGCAGTATTTT. It specifies CASSLGKIVNTDTQYF.

Here the CDR3 reads CASSPLRDRRSSDTQYF. CDR3 nucleotide sequence: TGTGCCAGCTCACCCCTCCGGGACAGGCGAAGTTCAGATACGCAGTATTTT. The chain uses TRBV18 and TRBJ2-3; 8 bases are shared with TRBD1. Trimming removed 3 bases from V and 4 bases from J; junction bases left unmatched: 12. The germline gives CDR1 KGHSH, CDR2 LQKENI. CDR3 length: 17 residues. The full variable domain, rest sourced from reference TRBV18 and TRBJ2-3, is NAGVMQNPRHLVRRRGQEARLRCSPMKGHSHVYWYRQLPEEGLKFMVYLQKENIIDESGMPKERFSAEFPKEGPSILRIQQVVRGDSAAYFCASSPLRDRRSSDTQYFGPGTRLTVL.

V and J are TRBV7-9 and TRBJ2-3; D is unresolved. CDR1 and CDR2 (germline): SEHNR, FQNEAQ (reference sequence). The CDR3 is made up of 14 amino acids. V shed 7 bases and J shed 0 bases, with 11 bases lying between them. This chain's CDR3 is CASTPLASTDTQYF. The CDR3 region has the DNA TGTGCCAGCACCCCCTTGGCTAGCACAGATACGCAGTATTTT.

The gene calls are TRBV9 and TRBJ2-3, with 10 bases identical to TRBD1. The V segment lost 5 bases and the J segment 4 bases; nucleotides outside the gene matches: 7. The CDR3 totals 15 residues. In germline, CDR1 is SGDLS, CDR2 YYNGEE. The CDR3 loop reads CASSWRDRGPDTQYF. Here the CDR3 DNA reads TGTGCCAGCAGTTGGAGGGACAGGGGTCCAGATACGCAGTATTTT.

This clone was observed a single time. This sequence joins TRBV11-2 and TRBJ2-1; 8 bases align to TRBD1. The germline V gene encodes CDR1 SGHAT and CDR2 FQNNGV. The CDR3 is 16 amino acids. The V gene end was trimmed by 4 bases and the J gene end by 1 base; junction bases not matched to a gene: 6. The CDR3 region has the DNA TGTGCCAGCAGCTCACCAGGACAGGGTTCCTACAATGAGCAGTTCTTC. This codes for CASSSPGQGSYNEQFF.

For the CDR3, the DNA is TGTGCCAGCAGGGAAAGCGGGACAGGGCTCACAGATACGCAGTATTTT. Its translation: CASRESGTGLTDTQYF. The chain employs TRBV6-1 and TRBJ2-3, with 9 bases identical to TRBD1. Germline values: CDR1 MNHNS, CDR2 SASEGT. The CDR3 covers 16 residues. Trimming at V came to 6 bases and at J to 2 bases, leaving 9 bases not matched to a gene.

The chain joins TRBV12-3 or TRBV12-4 to TRBJ1-1, with D perhaps matching TRBD1 (5 bases). V was cut by 2 bases and J by 9 bases, with 13 bases left in between. CDR3 length equals 13 residues. CDR3 protein: CASSLPPGVKAFF. The CDR3 bases are TGTGCCAGCAGTTTACCTCCGGGGGTAAAAGCTTTCTTT.

This rearrangement joins TRBV4-2 to TRBJ1-1; D is perhaps TRBD1 (6 bases). The V gene's germline CDR1 is LGHNA and CDR2 YNFKEQ. Trimming shortened V by 7 bases and J by 0 bases, and 15 bases separated the two germline ends. CDR3 length: 15 amino acids. CDR3 in amino acids: CASTYAQGMNTEAFF. The CDR3, as DNA: TGTGCCAGCACCTATGCGCAGGGGATGAACACTGAAGCTTTCTTT.

This rearrangement joins TRBV6-2 or TRBV6-3 to TRBJ2-1, with 10 bases fitting TRBD2. Germline assignment: CDR1 MNHEY and CDR2 SVGEGT. This CDR3 contains 15 residues. V lost 6 bases, J lost 4 bases, and 6 bases stayed unmatched. CDR3 amino acids: CASSKSGGAYNEQFF. The DNA of the CDR3 is TGTGCCAGCAGCAAGAGCGGGGGGGCATACAATGAGCAGTTCTTC.

This chain uses TRBV6-2 or TRBV6-3 with TRBJ1-2; TRBD1 agrees at 7 bases. This CDR3 contains 14 residues. Germline loops: CDR1 MNHEY, CDR2 SVGEGT. Germline trimming cut 3 bases from V and 4 bases from J; bases unmatched to any gene: 5. The CDR3 DNA reads as TGTGCCAGCAGTTATCCCCGGGACAGCTATGGCTACACCTTC. Amino acid sequence: CASSYPRDSYGYTF.

This chain connects TRBV2 to TRBJ2-3; D is possibly TRBD2 (7 bases). The CDR3 contains 16 residues. V shed 3 bases and J shed 5 bases, with 18 bases lying between them. The germline CDR1 and CDR2 sequences are SNHLY and FYNNEI. As DNA, the CDR3 is TGTGCCAGCAGTGACGGTCCGGGGGGCAGGCGAGATACGCAGTATTTT. The encoded protein is CASSDGPGGRRDTQYF.

The J gene is TRBJ1-3, the V gene TRBV11-3; D gene unclear. Germline values: CDR1 SGHNT, CDR2 YENEEA. V lost 0 bases, J lost 0 bases, and 15 bases lay in between. CDR3 length equals 18 residues. CDR3 in amino acids: CASSLEPHRRHSGNTIYF. For the CDR3, the DNA is TGTGCCAGCAGCTTAGAACCCCACCGGCGGCACTCTGGAAACACCATATATTTT.

The chain joins TRBV18 to TRBJ1-1, with 7 positions matching TRBD1. Germline V gene data show CDR1 as KGHSH and CDR2 as LQKENI. The ends lost 1 base at V and 5 bases at J; junction bases unmatched: 4. CDR3 length: 14 amino acids. The CDR3 DNA follows: TGTGCCAGCTCACCACAGGGGGCCGGTACTGAAGCTTTCTTT. The encoded protein is CASSPQGAGTEAFF.

The V call is TRBV6-5, the J call TRBJ2-7, with 10 positions matching TRBD2. V lost 7 bases and J lost 4; bases outside the gene matches: 7. The CDR3 consists of 14 residues. Germline CDR1 reads MNHEY; CDR2 reads SVGAGI. CDR3 protein: CASMQRGGRYEQYF. The CDR3 nucleotides are TGTGCCAGCATGCAGCGGGGGGGTCGGTACGAGCAGTACTTC.

CDR3 protein: CASSQDPRDYQETQYF. The CDR3, as DNA: TGTGCCAGCAGCCAAGACCCAAGAGACTACCAAGAGACCCAGTACTTC. The chain joins TRBV3-1 (or the pseudogene TRBV3-2) to TRBJ2-5; D gene ambiguous. The CDR3 is 16 amino acids. V was trimmed by 0 bases and J by 0 bases, leaving 11 bases between them. The germline V gene encodes CDR1 LGHDT and CDR2 YNNKEL (reference sequence).

The V and J genes are TRBV19 and TRBJ2-2, with TRBD1 as a possible D gene (6 bases). Germline V gene lookup returns CDR1 LNHDA and CDR2 SQIVND (reference sequence). The CDR3 is made up of 15 amino acids. Between the trimmed V and J ends, which lost 8 bases and 2 bases, there was a span of 15 bases. CDR3 coding DNA: TGTGCCAGTGGAACCGGGACACCTAACACCGGGGAGCTGTTTTTT. Protein: CASGTGTPNTGELFF.

CDR3 protein: CASSPQQGAGYNEQFF. Here the CDR3 DNA reads TGTGCCAGCAGCCCCCAGCAGGGGGCGGGCTACAATGAGCAGTTCTTC. J is TRBJ2-1 and V is TRBV7-3, with 8 bases matching TRBD1. The CDR3 contains 16 residues. Germline assignment: CDR1 SGHTA and CDR2 FQGTGA. The ends lost 5 bases at V and 3 bases at J; junction bases unmatched: 9.

The chain recombines TRBV7-9 with TRBJ1-6; 12 nucleotides align to TRBD1. CDR3 size: 14 residues. The junction had 8 bases not matched to a gene; V was cut back by 10 bases and J by 10 bases. Germline CDR1 is SEHNR and CDR2 is FQNEAQ (reference sequence). The CDR3 DNA follows: TGTGCCACCGTGGGGACAGGGGGCGAATCACCCCTCCACTTT. Its protein is CATVGTGGESPLHF.

A single count supports this clone. The chain uses TRBV13 and TRBJ1-3; TRBD1 aligns across 9 bases. Looked up from germline, CDR1 is PRHDT and CDR2 is FYEKMQ (reference sequence). V lost 5 bases to trimming and J lost 1 base; unmatched junction nucleotides: 3. The CDR3 runs to 15 residues. CDR3 sequence (DNA): TGTGCCAGCAGCCCCGGGACAGGGTCTGGAAACACCATATATTTT. It codes for CASSPGTGSGNTIYF.